This T cell receptor beta chain derives from a study of blood T cell repertoires in COVID-19. Participants had their cohort set by participant-reported clinical history. Symptom resolution, clearance, or two negative PCRs marked donors in Cohort 3 as recovered. V shed 4 bases and J shed 0 bases, with 10 bases lying between them. The CDR3 spans 14 residues. Germline values: CDR1 SGHTS, CDR2 YDEGEE. Study processing details: Amplification from reference gene primers served as the basis for estimated nucleated cell counts. Measured with immunoSEQ multiplex PCR; TCRdb has only the in-frame clones, and not every one. The V and J calls and clone size come from that table; D and trimming were worked out from the DNA. The repertoire holds about 200,000 clones, with 75% to 90% as singletons.

Sequenced material: PBMCs or T cells enriched from blood (not recorded which). The chain uses TRBV5-8 and TRBJ1-1; D may be TRBD1 (5 bases). The TCR was taken from a woman aged 25 to 39 who had recovered from COVID-19. The CDR3 is CASSGGQLNTEAFF. CDR3 DNA sequence: TGTGCCAGCAGCGGTGGACAACTGAACACTGAAGCTTTCTTT.